This T cell receptor beta chain was obtained from a study of T cells in Graves' hyperthyroidism and ophthalmopathy. Study results and caveats: Stable hyperthyroidism and ophthalmopathy were separated using 13 V-J signatures.

RNA transcripts served as the template for amplifying TCR beta CDR3 regions. First-round RT-PCR targeting the TCR CDR3 was performed with the HTBI primer set. TCRdb itself ran the multiplex PCR reads through MiXCR, one entry per CDR3 protein. Of about 600,000 distinct CDR3 sequences listed, 14% are singletons. CDR3 length: 14 amino acids. V shed 5 bases, J shed 5 bases, and the junction held 7 bases outside the gene matches. Germline values: CDR1 SNHLY, CDR2 FYNNEI. Many counts were recorded for this clonotype. What it binds is unknown. Criteria for exclusion of patients were uncontrolled infection, other autoimmune disease, pregnancy or lactation. Fresh 10 ml peripheral blood yielded PBMCs.

The rearrangement uses TRBV2 and TRBJ2-5; 8 nucleotides agree with TRBD1. Sequenced input: blood. This clonotype originated in a young woman with Graves' ophthalmopathy. The CDR3 reads CASSTDRDGETQYF. CDR3 sequence (DNA): TGTGCCAGCAGTACGGACAGGGACGGTGAGACCCAGTACTTC.